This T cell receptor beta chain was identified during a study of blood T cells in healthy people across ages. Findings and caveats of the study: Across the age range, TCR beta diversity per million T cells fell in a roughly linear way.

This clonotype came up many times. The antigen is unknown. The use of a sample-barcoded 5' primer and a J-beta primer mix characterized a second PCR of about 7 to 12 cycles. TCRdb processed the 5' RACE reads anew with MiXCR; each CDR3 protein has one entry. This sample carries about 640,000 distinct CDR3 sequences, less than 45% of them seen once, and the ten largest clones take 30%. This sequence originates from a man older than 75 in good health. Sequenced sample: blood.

The CDR3, as DNA: TGCAGTGCTAAAGACCACAGGGGAATGGAGACCCAGTACTTC. Amino acid sequence: CSAKDHRGMETQYF. The rearrangement joins TRBV20-1 to TRBJ2-5; TRBD1 agrees at 7 bases. Trimming cost V 4 bases and J 5 bases; bases outside gene matches: 10. CDR3 size: 14 residues. Germline V gene lookup returns CDR1 DFQATT and CDR2 SNEGSKA (reference sequence).